The next 26 T cell receptor beta chains were all read from a single sample in a study of cytomegalovirus exposure and HLA in healthy donors. Amplification used 60 Vbeta primers and 13 Jbeta primers. Libraries were prepared by immunoSEQ multiplex PCR; TCRdb keeps only in-frame clonotypes and omits some of them. The sample records 150,000 to 200,000 clones, 75% to 85% being singletons. The specimen sequenced was PBMCs. Receptors originate from a woman in her forties or fifties in good health and CMV-seronegative.

This chain connects TRBV11-2 to TRBJ2-4; maybe TRBD2 (6 bases). Germline V gene data show CDR1 as SGHAT and CDR2 as FQNNGV. This CDR3 spans 17 amino acids. V shed 2 bases and J shed 0 bases, with 14 bases lying between them. The CDR3 nucleotides read TGTGCCAGCAGCTTATTTGTAGCGGCGGGAGCCAAAAACATTCAGTACTTC. It is translated as CASSLFVAAGAKNIQYF.

This rearrangement joins TRBV7-9 to TRBJ2-5; D is perhaps TRBD2 (7 bases). The J call is in doubt because the DNA end fits TRBJ2-7 better. Germline V gene data show CDR1 as SEHNR and CDR2 as FQNEAQ (reference sequence). This CDR3 comprises 14 residues. This CDR3 is CASSFPGGRGEQYF. CDR3 nucleotide sequence: TGTGCCAGCAGCTTCCCCGGGGGGCGCGGCGAGCAGTACTTC.

The chain combines TRBV19 with TRBJ2-3; D may be TRBD2 (6 bases). Trimming pared 3 bases from V and 1 base from J, leaving 14 bases between. The germline V gene encodes CDR1 LNHDA and CDR2 SQIVND (reference sequence). This CDR3 spans 16 amino acids. CDR3 in amino acids: CASSIPTGGGTDTQYF. The CDR3 DNA reads as TGTGCCAGTAGTATTCCTACTGGCGGGGGCACAGATACGCAGTATTTT.

This chain connects TRBV10-3 to TRBJ1-1; D not certain. Trimming took off 1 base at V and 1 base at J, with 7 bases between the two ends. CDR1 is ENHRY, CDR2 SYGVKD, per germline. This CDR3 region has 14 residues. CDR3 amino acids: CAISELAGNTEAFF. The CDR3 DNA reads TGTGCCATCAGTGAGTTGGCGGGGAACACTGAAGCTTTCTTT.

The gene calls are TRBV29-1 and TRBJ2-5; D possibly corresponds to TRBD2 (5 bases). From germline, CDR1 is SQVTM and CDR2 ANQGSEA. Trimming removed 2 bases from V and 5 bases from J, with 12 bases in between. This CDR3 is built from 13 residues. Written as DNA, the CDR3 is TGCAGCGTTGAACCGGGGTATCAGGAGACCCAGTACTTC. This codes for CSVEPGYQETQYF.

This clone has just a few counts. The V call is TRBV2, the J call TRBJ2-7; TRBD1 is a possible D gene (5 bases). The CDR3 is 15 residues long. V gave up 6 bases and J gave up 0 bases, with 15 bases separating them. Germline V gene lookup returns CDR1 SNHLY and CDR2 FYNNEI. The CDR3 sequence is CASRGRQTSSYEQYF. CDR3 sequence (DNA): TGTGCCAGCAGGGGAAGACAGACCAGCTCCTACGAGCAGTACTTC.

This sequence joins TRBV6-6 and TRBJ2-2, with D maybe TRBD2 (5 bases). Germline-derived CDR1 and CDR2 are MNHNY and SVGAGI (reference sequence). The ends were cut back, 6 bases at V and 2 bases at J, with 16 bases in the middle. This CDR3 has 16 amino acids. CDR3 DNA: TGTGCCAGCAGCCCCCTCGGGAAGGGAAACACCGGGGAGCTGTTTTTT. Translation gives CASSPLGKGNTGELFF.

J is TRBJ2-1 and V is TRBV19; tentative D call: TRBD2 (7 bases). The V end lost 4 bases, the J end lost 0 bases, and 13 bases lay between the germline ends. From germline, CDR1 is LNHDA and CDR2 SQIVND (reference sequence). This CDR3 comprises 16 residues. Written as DNA, the CDR3 is TGTGCCAGTAGTAGGGGGGGCGGTTACTCCTACAATGAGCAGTTCTTC. Translation gives CASSRGGGYSYNEQFF.

The rearrangement uses TRBV5-1 and TRBJ1-1; a weak D match, TRBD1 (6 bases). The CDR3 length is 15 residues. The germline V gene encodes CDR1 SGHRS and CDR2 YFSETQ. V was clipped by 3 bases and J by 6 bases, with 18 bases between them. This CDR3 reads CASSSDRPFRAEAFF. The CDR3 DNA reads as TGCGCCAGCAGCTCAGACAGGCCCTTCCGGGCTGAAGCTTTCTTT.

A few counts support this clone. The chain joins TRBV6-5 to TRBJ2-5; unclear D gene. V lost 6 bases and J 5 bases, leaving 7 bases between the germline ends. Looked up from germline, CDR1 is MNHEY and CDR2 is SVGAGI. CDR3 length equals 11 residues. In DNA form, the CDR3 reads TGTGCCAGCAGCCAACGGGAGACCCAGTACTTC. As protein: CASSQRETQYF.

This chain joins TRBV5-6 and TRBJ1-5; 9 positions agree with TRBD1. CDR3 length: 15 amino acids. The trim removed 4 bases at V and 3 bases at J, leaving 5 bases unmatched. The germline V gene has CDR1 SGHDT and CDR2 YYEEEE. In DNA, the CDR3 is TGTGCCAGCAGCCTGGGACAGGGAAACAATCAGCCCCAGCATTTT. Encoded protein: CASSLGQGNNQPQHF.

This chain uses TRBV28 with TRBJ1-1; 7 nucleotides line up with TRBD1. The V segment lost 5 bases and the J segment 4 bases; nucleotides outside the gene matches: 16. The CDR3 totals 17 residues. Germline V lookup: CDR1 MDHEN, CDR2 SYDVKM. The DNA of the CDR3 is TGTGCCAGCAGTGAAGTTCGACAGGGCGATGGTGGCACTGAAGCTTTCTTT. It translates to CASSEVRQGDGGTEAFF.

The chain links TRBV2 to TRBJ2-2; D not resolved. The germline V gene encodes CDR1 SNHLY and CDR2 FYNNEI. V lost 1 base and J 2 bases, leaving 11 bases between the germline ends. CDR3 length equals 16 residues. CDR3 sequence reads: CASSEGGLPNTGELFF. CDR3 nucleotide sequence: TGTGCCAGCAGTGAAGGTGGGCTACCTAACACCGGGGAGCTGTTTTTT.

This chain joins TRBV5-1 and TRBJ2-5; 9 positions agree with TRBD2. CDR3 length: 17 residues. V shed 4 bases, J shed 0 bases, and the junction held 10 bases outside the gene matches. In germline, CDR1 is SGHRS, CDR2 YFSETQ. CDR3 region: CASSPAPSGANQETQYF. CDR3 in DNA: TGCGCCAGCAGCCCGGCTCCTAGCGGGGCCAACCAAGAGACCCAGTACTTC.

This clone was detected only a few times. The rearrangement joins TRBV6-1 to TRBJ2-5, with a tentative D call TRBD2 (5 bases). The CDR3 has 13 residues. Germline assignment: CDR1 MNHNS and CDR2 SASEGT. The V gene lost 8 bases and the J gene lost 7 bases, with 17 bases spanning the gap. The CDR3 bases are TGTGCCAGCCTAGGGCCGGGGTTGGTGACCCAGTACTTC. Its protein is CASLGPGLVTQYF.

This chain connects TRBV19 to TRBJ2-3, with 11 bases fitting TRBD2. Germline V gene sequence: CDR1 LNHDA, CDR2 SQIVND (reference sequence). CDR3 length equals 15 residues. Unmatched junction bases numbered 11, after V lost 9 bases and J lost 6 bases. CDR3 DNA sequence: TGTGCCAGCGAGGGGGTAGCGGGAGGGGAGGATACGCAGTATTTT. It encodes CASEGVAGGEDTQYF.

The V gene is TRBV2, the J gene TRBJ2-5, with TRBD2 as a possible D gene (5 bases). CDR1 SNHLY and CDR2 FYNNEI come from the germline V gene. V shed 5 bases and J shed 2 bases, with 12 bases lying between them. CDR3 length: 14 residues. As DNA, the CDR3 is TGTGCCAGCAGTCCCAGATCGGGGCAAGAGACCCAGTACTTC. This encodes CASSPRSGQETQYF.

The chain's CDR3 is CSVIEFGGADTQYF. The DNA of the CDR3 is TGCAGCGTTATAGAGTTCGGGGGGGCAGATACGCAGTATTTT. This chain links TRBV29-1 with TRBJ2-3, with TRBD2 matching over 8 bases. This CDR3 is 14 amino acids long. Germline CDR1 SQVTM, CDR2 ANQGSEA. Trimming at V came to 5 bases and at J to 4 bases, leaving 8 bases not matched to a gene.

This chain uses TRBV7-9 with TRBJ2-1, with 10 bases that match TRBD1. Trimming cost V 1 base and J 7 bases; bases outside gene matches: 4. CDR1 is SEHNR and CDR2 is FQNEAQ in the germline V gene (reference sequence). The CDR3 is made up of 15 amino acids. CDR3 residues: CASSLGTGGMNEQFF. CDR3 nucleotide sequence: TGTGCCAGCAGCTTAGGGACAGGGGGAATGAATGAGCAGTTCTTC. The full variable domain, with the rest looked up from reference TRBV7-9 and TRBJ2-1, is DTGVSQNPRHKITKRGQNVTFRCDPISEHNRLYWYRQTLGQGPEFLTYFQNEAQLEKSRLLSDRFSAERPKGSFSTLEIQRTEQGDSAMYLCASSLGTGGMNEQFFGPGTRLTVL.

V gene TRBV15 combines with J gene TRBJ2-5; D possibly corresponds to TRBD2 (7 bases). The CDR3 is 15 residues long. The V gene's germline CDR1 is LNHNV and CDR2 YYDKDF (reference sequence). Trimming cost V 0 bases and J 4 bases, with 12 bases left between them. The CDR3 loop reads CATSRDRGAGETQYF. CDR3 DNA sequence: TGTGCCACCAGCAGAGATCGGGGGGCCGGAGAGACCCAGTACTTC.

In its sample, this clone was seen a few times. V gene TRBV6-5 combines with J gene TRBJ2-7; 10 nucleotides match TRBD1. There are 13 residues in the CDR3. Germline CDR1 is MNHEY and CDR2 is SVGAGI. With 6 bases clipped from V and 10 bases from J, the junction kept 9 bases outside the gene matches. CDR3 residues: CASRTTGTGVQYF. DNA for the CDR3: TGTGCCAGCAGAACGACCGGGACAGGGGTACAGTACTTC.

J is TRBJ1-1 and V is TRBV28; a weak D match, TRBD1 (5 bases). The germline V gene has CDR1 MDHEN and CDR2 SYDVKM. This CDR3 contains 12 residues. Trimming cost V 5 bases and J 11 bases, with 15 bases left between them. CDR3 sequence (DNA): TGTGCCAGCAGTCCCTTGGATGGGGGGGCTTTCTTT. Translating gives CASSPLDGGAFF. Full variable domain (rest looked up from reference TRBV28 and TRBJ1-1): DVKVTQSSRYLVKRTGEKVFLECVQDMDHENMFWYRQDPGLGLRLIYFSYDVKMKEKGDIPEGYSVSREKKERFSLILESASTNQTSMYLCASSPLDGGAFFGQGTRLTVV.

This sequence joins TRBV28 and TRBJ2-1; 9 bases line up with TRBD2. This CDR3 spans 15 amino acids. J lost 3 bases, V lost 7 bases, and 7 bases had no gene match. Germline CDR1 reads MDHEN; CDR2 reads SYDVKM. The CDR3 sequence is CASKGGGGFYNEQFF. DNA for the CDR3: TGTGCCAGCAAGGGCGGGGGGGGTTTCTACAATGAGCAGTTCTTC.

J is TRBJ2-3 and V is TRBV5-6, with 8 bases identical to TRBD2. The CDR3 length is 14 residues. Trimming at V came to 3 bases and at J to 6 bases, leaving 6 bases not matched to a gene. Looked up from germline, CDR1 is SGHDT and CDR2 is YYEEEE. The CDR3 coding sequence is TGTGCCAGCAGCTACGGGACTAGGGGGGATACGCAGTATTTT. Amino acids: CASSYGTRGDTQYF.

The chain uses TRBV18 and TRBJ2-1, with 7 bases lining up with TRBD2. Germline CDR1 reads KGHSH; CDR2 reads LQKENI. CDR3 length equals 13 residues. The junction had 5 bases not matched to a gene; V was cut back by 2 bases and J by 10 bases. The CDR3 here is CASSPGRAPEQFF. The CDR3 coding sequence is TGTGCCAGCTCACCAGGGAGGGCTCCCGAGCAGTTCTTC.

The rearrangement uses TRBV18 and TRBJ1-1, with D maybe TRBD1 (5 bases). CDR3 length: 15 residues. The V gene lost 0 bases and the J gene lost 0 bases, with 8 bases spanning the gap. Germline CDR1 reads KGHSH; CDR2 reads LQKENI. CDR3 nucleotides: TGTGCCAGCTCACCACCGGGGGGAGTGAACACTGAAGCTTTCTTT. It yields the protein CASSPPGGVNTEAFF.